Presented here are 29 T cell receptor beta chains from one specimen sequenced in a study of blood T cell repertoires in COVID-19. Some clones are missing from TCRdb's copy, which holds only in-frame ones; the method was immunoSEQ multiplex PCR. The table lists 150,000 or so clones, 87% of them singletons, with about 4.1% in the top ten. The sequenced material came from PBMCs or T cells enriched from blood (not recorded which). These receptor sequences come from a woman aged 40 to 50 who had been exposed to COVID-19.

The chain carries TRBV6-1 and TRBJ1-1; the D is unclear. Per germline, CDR1 MNHNS and CDR2 SASEGT. V lost 3 bases and J 4 bases, leaving 3 bases between the germline ends. This CDR3 spans 11 amino acids. Written as DNA, the CDR3 is TGTGCCAGCAGTGACCTCACTGAAGCTTTCTTT. This sequence encodes CASSDLTEAFF.

The chain couples TRBV19 to TRBJ2-2; D not resolved. The ends were cut back, 3 bases at V and 1 base at J, with 6 bases in the middle. Germline V gene data show CDR1 as LNHDA and CDR2 as SQIVND (reference sequence). The CDR3 spans 14 residues. This chain's CDR3 is CASSIELNTGELFF. CDR3 nucleotide sequence: TGTGCCAGTAGTATTGAGCTGAACACCGGGGAGCTGTTTTTT.

The chain uses TRBV27 and TRBJ1-1; 7 nucleotides agree with TRBD1. This CDR3 has 13 amino acids. With 0 bases clipped from V and 10 bases from J, the junction kept 5 bases outside the gene matches. Germline lookup yields CDR1 MNHEY and CDR2 SMNVEV (reference sequence). CDR3 loop: CASSLSTDRRAFF. For the CDR3, the DNA is TGTGCCAGCAGTTTATCGACGGACAGGAGAGCTTTCTTT.

The chain recombines TRBV9 with TRBJ1-4; TRBD1 matches 10 bases. Germline CDR1 is SGDLS and CDR2 is YYNGEE. The CDR3 loop spans 19 amino acids. V lost 3 bases, J lost 1 base, and 12 bases stayed unmatched. CDR3 region: CASSAGQGHWGLTNEKLFF. DNA of the CDR3: TGTGCCAGCAGCGCGGGACAGGGGCATTGGGGGTTAACTAATGAAAAACTGTTTTTT.

On this clone itself: One junction end does not reproduce the germline sequence, and a read error may be involved. The chain links TRBV10-1 to TRBJ1-6, with a possible D match to TRBD1 (5 bases). The CDR3 has 10 amino acids. The germline CDR1 and CDR2 sequences are WNHNN and SYGVQD (reference sequence). DNA for the CDR3: TGCGCCAGCAATAACGGGACTGGGAACTTT. It is translated as CASNNGTGNF.

The gene calls are TRBV18 and TRBJ1-1; D remains unclear. There are 15 residues in the CDR3. The V gene lost 2 bases and the J gene lost 1 base, with 11 bases spanning the gap. CDR1 is KGHSH, CDR2 LQKENI, per germline. CDR3 sequence (DNA): TGTGCCAGCTCACCAGTGGGCGATACGAACACTGAAGCTTTCTTT. Translation gives CASSPVGDTNTEAFF.

The chain recombines TRBV25-1 with TRBJ1-2; D gene uncertain. The V end was cut by 8 bases, the J end by 2 bases, with 3 bases between. This CDR3 has 10 amino acids. From germline, CDR1 is MGHDK and CDR2 SYGVNS. The CDR3 is CASENYGYTF. The CDR3 DNA follows: TGTGCCAGCGAGAACTATGGCTACACCTTC.

CDR3: CAISGDSLYGYTF. The CDR3 coding sequence is TGTGCCATCAGTGGAGACAGTCTCTATGGCTACACCTTC. J is TRBJ1-2 and V is TRBV10-3, with D tentatively TRBD1 (5 bases). This CDR3 is 13 amino acids long. Per the germline V gene, CDR1 is ENHRY and CDR2 is SYGVKD. The V end lost 4 bases, the J end lost 4 bases, and 10 bases lay between the germline ends.

This sequence joins TRBV10-3 and TRBJ1-4, with 11 bases matching TRBD1. The CDR3 spans 15 residues. Germline CDR1 reads ENHRY; CDR2 reads SYGVKD. J was trimmed by 7 bases and V by 4 bases; bases with no gene match: 5. CDR3 protein: CAISGTGGQSEKLFF. The DNA for the CDR3 is TGTGCCATCAGTGGGACAGGGGGCCAGAGTGAAAAACTGTTTTTT.

This clone is a singleton in its sample. V is TRBV6-8 and J is TRBJ2-7; 14 bases map to TRBD2. This CDR3 region has 18 residues. Germline V gene lookup returns CDR1 MNHGY and CDR2 SAAAGT. V lost 6 bases to trimming and J lost 6 bases; unmatched junction nucleotides: 16. The chain's CDR3 is CASRLSGTSGGWGPEQYF. CDR3 nucleotides: TGTGCCAGCAGACTTTCCGGGACTAGCGGGGGTTGGGGCCCCGAGCAGTACTTC.

This chain connects TRBV18 to TRBJ2-5, with D uncertain. This CDR3 has 14 residues. V lost 3 bases, J lost 2 bases, and 10 bases lay in between. The germline V gene has CDR1 KGHSH and CDR2 LQKENI. The CDR3 protein is CASSPGAPQETQYF. DNA of the CDR3: TGTGCCAGCTCACCTGGAGCGCCTCAAGAGACCCAGTACTTC.

The rearrangement links TRBV6-5 to TRBJ2-1; the D gene is possibly TRBD2 (5 bases). The V end lost 0 bases, the J end lost 6 bases, and 9 bases lay between the germline ends. This CDR3 comprises 14 residues. The germline V gene has CDR1 MNHEY and CDR2 SVGAGI. CDR3 sequence (DNA): TGTGCCAGCAGTTACTCGCCCGGGATCAATGAGCAGTTCTTC. It specifies CASSYSPGINEQFF.

This clone was detected a few times. V usage is TRBV2 and J usage is TRBJ2-6; no definite D call. V was shortened by 9 bases and J by 3 bases, with 9 bases between the two germline ends. Germline CDR1 reads SNHLY; CDR2 reads FYNNEI. The CDR3 spans 13 residues. CDR3 sequence: CASRVDGANVLTF. The CDR3 DNA reads as TGTGCCAGTCGGGTGGATGGGGCCAACGTCCTGACTTTC.

This chain connects TRBV7-2 to TRBJ1-1, with 10 bases fitting TRBD1. This CDR3 comprises 18 residues. The V segment lost 5 bases and the J segment 1 base; nucleotides outside the gene matches: 13. CDR1 SGHTA and CDR2 FQGNSA come from the germline V gene. The CDR3 DNA sequence: TGTGCCAGCAGCCCCCTTTTCCCAAGACAGGGGGCGAACACTGAAGCTTTCTTT. It codes for CASSPLFPRQGANTEAFF. Full variable domain (missing parts from reference TRBV7-2 and TRBJ1-1): GAGVSQSPSNKVTEKGKDVELRCDPISGHTALYWYRQSLGQGLEFLIYFQGNSAPDKSGLPSDRFSAERTGGSVSTLTIQRTQQEDSAVYLCASSPLFPRQGANTEAFFGQGTRLTVV.

The chain combines TRBV19 with TRBJ2-5, with 9 bases matching TRBD1. The CDR3 runs 14 residues. Germline V gene lookup returns CDR1 LNHDA and CDR2 SQIVND (reference sequence). V lost 5 bases, J lost 4 bases, and 5 bases stayed unmatched. The DNA of the CDR3 is TGTGCCAGTAGTTTCACAGGGGGCCGAGAGACCCAGTACTTC. Its protein product is CASSFTGGRETQYF.

J is TRBJ1-1 and V is TRBV27, with 7 bases identical to TRBD1. Per germline, CDR1 MNHEY and CDR2 SMNVEV (reference sequence). This CDR3 is built from 14 residues. J was trimmed by 0 bases and V by 5 bases; bases with no gene match: 3. CDR3 DNA: TGTGCCAGCAGTGAGGGACAGCTGAACACTGAAGCTTTCTTT. Translating it yields CASSEGQLNTEAFF.

The gene calls are TRBV6-4 and TRBJ2-7; TRBD1 matches 12 bases. The CDR3 contains 15 residues. The J segment lost 6 bases and the V segment lost 3 bases, leaving 6 bases of the junction unmatched. Germline V gives CDR1 MRHNA, CDR2 SNTAGT. CDR3 amino acids: CASSERDRGQVEQYF. CDR3 bases: TGTGCCAGCAGTGAACGGGACAGGGGGCAGGTCGAGCAGTACTTC.

This chain joins TRBV5-6 and TRBJ2-3; no reliable D call. V shed 0 bases and J shed 2 bases, with 4 bases lying between them. The V gene's germline CDR1 is SGHDT and CDR2 YYEEEE. This CDR3 spans 13 amino acids. CDR3 nucleotide sequence: TGTGCCAGCAGCTTGGCCTTCACAGATACGCAGTATTTT. The encoded protein is CASSLAFTDTQYF.

The gene calls are TRBV6-6 and TRBJ1-1, with TRBD1 matching 8 bases. With 6 bases clipped from V and 4 bases from J, the junction kept 4 bases outside the gene matches. Germline CDR1 is MNHNY and CDR2 is SVGAGI (reference sequence). CDR3 length equals 13 residues. The CDR3 nucleotides read TGTGCCAGCAGCCGACAGGGGTCCACTGAAGCTTTCTTT. Protein product: CASSRQGSTEAFF.

This chain joins TRBV24-1 and TRBJ2-2; 9 bases align to TRBD1. V shed 3 bases and J 0 bases; nucleotides not matched to a gene: 4. CDR1 and CDR2 (germline): KGHDR, SFDVKD. The CDR3 contains 17 residues. The CDR3 spells CATSDPGQGTNTGELFF. CDR3 in DNA: TGTGCCACCAGTGATCCGGGACAGGGAACGAACACCGGGGAGCTGTTTTTT.

The chain is built from TRBV6-6 and TRBJ1-6; 11 positions match TRBD1. The ends lost 7 bases at V and 9 bases at J; junction bases unmatched: 8. Germline loops: CDR1 MNHNY, CDR2 SVGAGI (reference sequence). The CDR3 is 15 residues long. This chain's CDR3 is CASTSGTGGSSPLHF. The CDR3 DNA follows: TGTGCCAGCACCTCCGGGACAGGGGGTTCTTCACCCCTCCACTTT.

The rearrangement joins TRBV4-3 to TRBJ2-7, with 7 bases identical to TRBD2. The V gene end was trimmed by 1 base and the J gene end by 3 bases; junction bases not matched to a gene: 6. CDR1 and CDR2 from the germline V gene are LGHNA and YSLEER. The CDR3 length is 15 residues. The CDR3 bases are TGCGCCAGCAGCCAAGCTACTAGCGACTACTACGAGCAGTACTTC. It yields the protein CASSQATSDYYEQYF.

The chain is built from TRBV9 and TRBJ2-2; weak D call: TRBD1 (6 bases). The germline V gene encodes CDR1 SGDLS and CDR2 YYNGEE. CDR3 size: 15 residues. The V gene lost 0 bases and the J gene lost 2 bases, with 8 bases spanning the gap. In DNA form, the CDR3 reads TGTGCCAGCAGCGTAGGGACAGAAAACACCGGGGAGCTGTTTTTT. Residues: CASSVGTENTGELFF.

The chain has TRBV27 and TRBJ1-4, with D possibly matching TRBD1 (6 bases). The CDR3 length is 16 residues. The germline gives CDR1 MNHEY, CDR2 SMNVEV (reference sequence). Trimming left V 3 bases short and J 4 bases short, with 15 bases between. Here the CDR3 DNA reads TGTGCCAGCAGTTTCAGGGGAAGGCTTGGTAATGAAAAACTGTTTTTT. It codes for CASSFRGRLGNEKLFF.

The chain recombines TRBV5-4 with TRBJ2-1; D is possibly TRBD1 (6 bases). The V gene lost 0 bases and the J gene lost 0 bases, with 10 bases spanning the gap. In germline, CDR1 is SGHNT, CDR2 YYREEE (reference sequence). CDR3 length equals 16 residues. CDR3: CASSLGQATSYNEQFF. Written as DNA, the CDR3 is TGTGCCAGCAGCTTGGGACAGGCTACCTCCTACAATGAGCAGTTCTTC.

This clone was picked up one time. V usage is TRBV27 and J usage is TRBJ2-5, with TRBD2 identical over 12 bases. Germline V gene data show CDR1 as MNHEY and CDR2 as SMNVEV (reference sequence). The CDR3 loop spans 15 amino acids. The ends lost 7 bases at V and 3 bases at J; junction bases unmatched: 6. The CDR3 spells CASKGLAGWEETQYF. The CDR3, as DNA: TGTGCCAGCAAGGGACTAGCGGGTTGGGAAGAGACCCAGTACTTC.

V usage is TRBV3-1 (or the pseudogene TRBV3-2) and J usage is TRBJ1-5; weak D call: TRBD1 (5 bases). Per germline, CDR1 LGHDT and CDR2 YNNKEL (reference sequence). V shed 0 bases and J shed 5 bases, with 11 bases lying between them. The CDR3 contains 15 residues. CDR3 amino acids: CASSQDRRGHQPQHF. DNA for the CDR3: TGTGCCAGCAGCCAAGATAGGAGGGGCCATCAGCCCCAGCATTTT.

V is TRBV10-2 and J is TRBJ2-5, with 11 bases matching TRBD2. The CDR3 has 21 amino acids. Germline trimming cut 0 bases from V and 1 base from J; bases unmatched to any gene: 16. The germline gives CDR1 WSHSY, CDR2 SAAADI. CDR3 bases: TGCGCCAGCAGTGAGTCGCGCGGGGTTCATAGCGGGAGGGCCGCCCAAGAGACCCAGTACTTC. Translated: CASSESRGVHSGRAAQETQYF.

This clone has just one count. The chain recombines TRBV6-2 or TRBV6-3 with TRBJ2-7; the D gene is possibly TRBD2 (5 bases). Germline CDR1 and CDR2: MNHEY and SVGEGT. The CDR3 spans 15 residues. V lost 0 bases and J 6 bases, leaving 15 bases between the germline ends. The CDR3 nucleotides read TGTGCCAGCAGTTACTCGATTGTAAGGAGCGGCGAGCAGTACTTC. Translation: CASSYSIVRSGEQYF.